This T cell receptor beta chain emerged from a study of T cell repertoires in cytomegalovirus infection. Study at large: Carrying CMV and the relevant HLA type showed in public TCR beta signatures.

TCRdb used MiXCR to reprocess the reads, holding one entry per CDR3 protein. This table has about 400,000 distinct CDR3 sequences, roughly 20% appearing once. Whole-study results and caveats: Using cumulative public TCR beta family frequency, the authors identified those who carried CMV together with the relevant HLA. HLA-C-restricted, CMV-specific TCR beta clonotypes were dominant ex vivo.

Trimming left V 2 bases short and J 1 base short, with 13 bases between. Per germline, CDR1 MNHEY and CDR2 SVGAGI. The CDR3 totals 16 residues. There are a few counts of this clonotype. Its antigen is unidentified. What was sequenced was PBMCs. The chain employs TRBV6-5 and TRBJ2-3, with a weak D call TRBD1 (5 bases). The receptor was derived from a human donor in good health (CMV status not recorded). Some clones in this sample may be carry-over from other donors' samples. CDR3 coding DNA: TGTGCCAGCAGTTACGCAGGGATAGGGGGCACAGATACGCAGTATTTT. It codes for CASSYAGIGGTDTQYF.